The present T cell receptor beta chain was sequenced within a study of blood T cell repertoires in COVID-19. Study in general: Samples of COVID-19 (acute and convalescent) were obtained from the United States, Italy and Spain. Nucleic acid was either cDNA or gDNA, and it came from T cells, B-cell-depleted T cells, or PBMCs.

Germline values: CDR1 WSHSY, CDR2 SAAADI. V shed 6 bases and J shed 5 bases, with 7 bases lying between them. The CDR3 sequence is 12 residues long. How the authors handled the data: Estimated nucleated cell counts came from reference gene primer amplification. Here immunoSEQ multiplex PCR was the method, and the copy in TCRdb shows in-frame clones only, minus some. D and trimming were read from the DNA, whereas the V and J calls and clone size are those reported in that table. The repertoire holds about 95,000 clones, 89% seen once, with more than 3% in the top ten. The chain uses TRBV10-2 and TRBJ1-4; D is unresolved. This sequence was found in a woman aged 70-85 years with acute or convalescent COVID-19. Input material: peripheral blood. The CDR3 loop is CASSTTNEKLFF. In DNA form, the CDR3 reads TGCGCCAGCAGCACTACCAATGAAAAACTGTTTTTT.